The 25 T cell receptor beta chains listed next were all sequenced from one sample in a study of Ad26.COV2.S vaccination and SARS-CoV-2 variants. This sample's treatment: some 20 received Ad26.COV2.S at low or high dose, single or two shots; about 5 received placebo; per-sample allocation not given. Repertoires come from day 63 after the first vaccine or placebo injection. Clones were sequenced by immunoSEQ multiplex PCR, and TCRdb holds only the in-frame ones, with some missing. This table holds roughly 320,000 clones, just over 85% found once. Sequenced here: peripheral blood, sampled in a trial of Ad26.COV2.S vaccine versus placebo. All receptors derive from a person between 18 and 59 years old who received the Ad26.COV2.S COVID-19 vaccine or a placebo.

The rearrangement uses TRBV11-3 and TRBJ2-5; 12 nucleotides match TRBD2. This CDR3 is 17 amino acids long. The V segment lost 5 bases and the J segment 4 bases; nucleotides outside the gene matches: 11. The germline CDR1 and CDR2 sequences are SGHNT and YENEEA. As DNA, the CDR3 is TGTGCCAGCAGCCCTGGGGTGGGGGGACTAGCGGGAGAGACCCAGTACTTC. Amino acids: CASSPGVGGLAGETQYF.

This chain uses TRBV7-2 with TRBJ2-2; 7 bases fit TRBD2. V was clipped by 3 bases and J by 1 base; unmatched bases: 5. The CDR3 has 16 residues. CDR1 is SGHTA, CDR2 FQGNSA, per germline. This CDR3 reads CASSFHSGLNTGELFF. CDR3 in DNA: TGTGCCAGCAGCTTCCATAGCGGGCTGAACACCGGGGAGCTGTTTTTT.

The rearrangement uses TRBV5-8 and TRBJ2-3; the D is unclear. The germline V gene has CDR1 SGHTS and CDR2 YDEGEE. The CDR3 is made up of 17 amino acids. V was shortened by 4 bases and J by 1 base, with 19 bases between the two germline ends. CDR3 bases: TGTGCCAGCAGCCCCGGGCGCGGAGAGCTAGGCACAGATACGCAGTATTTT. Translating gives CASSPGRGELGTDTQYF.

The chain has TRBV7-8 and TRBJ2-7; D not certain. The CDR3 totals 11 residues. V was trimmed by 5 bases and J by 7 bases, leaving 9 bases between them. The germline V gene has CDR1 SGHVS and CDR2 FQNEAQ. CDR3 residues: CASSTTMEQYF. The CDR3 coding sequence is TGTGCCAGCAGCACGACCATGGAGCAGTACTTC.

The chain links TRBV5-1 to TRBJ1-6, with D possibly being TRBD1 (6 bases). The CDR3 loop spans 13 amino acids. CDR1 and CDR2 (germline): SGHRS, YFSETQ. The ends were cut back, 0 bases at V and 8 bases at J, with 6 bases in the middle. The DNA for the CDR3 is TGCGCCAGCAGCTTGGGACAGGATTCACCCCTCCACTTT. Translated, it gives CASSLGQDSPLHF.

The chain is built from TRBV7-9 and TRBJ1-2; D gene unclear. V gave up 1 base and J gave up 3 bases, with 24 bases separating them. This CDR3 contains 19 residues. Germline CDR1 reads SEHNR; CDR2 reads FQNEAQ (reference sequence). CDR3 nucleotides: TGTGCCAGCAGCTTAGATTGGTTTTCGGTAGGGATTCGAGACTATGGCTACACCTTC. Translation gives CASSLDWFSVGIRDYGYTF.

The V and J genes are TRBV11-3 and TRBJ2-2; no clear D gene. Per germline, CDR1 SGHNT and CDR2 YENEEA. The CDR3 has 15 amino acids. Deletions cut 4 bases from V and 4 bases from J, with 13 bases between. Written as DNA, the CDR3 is TGTGCCAGCAGCTCTAACGACAAATTCACCGGGGAGCTGTTTTTT. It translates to CASSSNDKFTGELFF.

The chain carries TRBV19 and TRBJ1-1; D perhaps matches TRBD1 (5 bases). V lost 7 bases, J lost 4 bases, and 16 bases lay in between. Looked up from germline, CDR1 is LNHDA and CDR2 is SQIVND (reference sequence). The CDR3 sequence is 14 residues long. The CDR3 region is CASISKGLSTEAFF. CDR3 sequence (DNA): TGTGCCAGTATTTCGAAGGGGCTGAGCACTGAAGCTTTCTTT. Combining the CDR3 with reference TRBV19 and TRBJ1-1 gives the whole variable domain DGGITQSPKYLFRKEGQNVTLSCEQNLNHDAMYWYRQDPGQGLRLIYYSQIVNDFQKGDIAEGYSVSREKKESFPLTVTSAQKNPTAFYLCASISKGLSTEAFFGQGTRLTVV.

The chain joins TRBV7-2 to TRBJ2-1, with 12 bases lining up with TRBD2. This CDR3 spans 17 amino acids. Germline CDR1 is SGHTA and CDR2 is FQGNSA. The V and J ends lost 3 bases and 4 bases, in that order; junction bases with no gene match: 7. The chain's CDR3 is CASSFGGGLAGYNEQFF. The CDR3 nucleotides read TGTGCCAGCAGCTTCGGCGGGGGACTAGCGGGTTACAATGAGCAGTTCTTC.

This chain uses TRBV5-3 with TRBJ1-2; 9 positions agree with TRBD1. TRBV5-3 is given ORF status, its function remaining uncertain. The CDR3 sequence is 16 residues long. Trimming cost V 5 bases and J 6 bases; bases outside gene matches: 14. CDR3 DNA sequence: TGTGCCAGAAGGGAGCCCTGGACAGGGGAAAAGCATGGCTACACCTTC. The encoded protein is CARREPWTGEKHGYTF.

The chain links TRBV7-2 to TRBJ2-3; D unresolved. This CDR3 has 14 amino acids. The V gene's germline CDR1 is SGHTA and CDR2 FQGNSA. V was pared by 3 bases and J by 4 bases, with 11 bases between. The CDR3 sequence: CASSLVAFSDTQYF. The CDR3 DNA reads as TGTGCCAGCAGCTTGGTGGCGTTTTCAGATACGCAGTATTTT.

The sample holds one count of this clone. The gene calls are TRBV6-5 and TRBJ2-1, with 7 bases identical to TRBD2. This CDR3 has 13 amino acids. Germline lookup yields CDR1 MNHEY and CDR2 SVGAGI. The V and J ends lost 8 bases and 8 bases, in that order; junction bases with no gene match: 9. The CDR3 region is CASGGVRVYEQFF. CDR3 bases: TGTGCCAGCGGGGGGGTCAGGGTTTATGAGCAGTTCTTC.

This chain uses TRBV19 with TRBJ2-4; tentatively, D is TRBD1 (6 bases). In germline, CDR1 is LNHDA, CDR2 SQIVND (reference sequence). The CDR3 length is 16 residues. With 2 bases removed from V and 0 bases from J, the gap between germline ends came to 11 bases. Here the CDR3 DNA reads TGTGCCAGTAGTATAATGGGGGCCGGAGCCAAAAACATTCAGTACTTC. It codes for CASSIMGAGAKNIQYF.

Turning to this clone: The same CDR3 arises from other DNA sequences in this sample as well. Here the CDR3 reads CASSVGGATNEKLFF. As DNA, the CDR3 is TGTGCCAGCAGCGTAGGGGGGGCAACTAATGAAAAACTGTTTTTT. The chain recombines TRBV9 with TRBJ1-4, with D possibly TRBD1 on 5 matching bases. Germline lookup yields CDR1 SGDLS and CDR2 YYNGEE. This CDR3 comprises 15 residues. Trimming shortened V by 0 bases and J by 0 bases, and 6 bases separated the two germline ends.

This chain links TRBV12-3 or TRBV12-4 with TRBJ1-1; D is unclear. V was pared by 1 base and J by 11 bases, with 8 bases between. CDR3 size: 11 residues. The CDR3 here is CASSLGGRAFF. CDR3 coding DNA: TGTGCCAGCAGTTTAGGCGGAAGGGCTTTCTTT.

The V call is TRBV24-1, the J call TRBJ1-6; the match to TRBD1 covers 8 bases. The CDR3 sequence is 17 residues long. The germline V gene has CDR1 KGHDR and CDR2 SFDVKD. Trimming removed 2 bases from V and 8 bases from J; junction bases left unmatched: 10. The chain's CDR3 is CATSDSIQGDLDSPLHF. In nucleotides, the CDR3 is TGTGCCACCAGTGATTCGATACAGGGGGATTTGGATTCACCCCTCCACTTT.

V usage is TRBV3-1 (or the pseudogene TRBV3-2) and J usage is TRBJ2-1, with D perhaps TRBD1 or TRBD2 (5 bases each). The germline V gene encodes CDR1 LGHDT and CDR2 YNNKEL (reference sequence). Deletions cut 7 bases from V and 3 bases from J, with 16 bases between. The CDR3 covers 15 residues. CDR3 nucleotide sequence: TGTGCCAGCACCCTTGGGGGTGGGTTCTACAATGAGCAGTTCTTC. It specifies CASTLGGGFYNEQFF.

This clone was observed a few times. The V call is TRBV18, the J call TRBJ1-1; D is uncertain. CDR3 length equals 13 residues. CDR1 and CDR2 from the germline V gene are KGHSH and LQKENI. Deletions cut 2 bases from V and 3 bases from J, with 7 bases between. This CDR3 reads CASSPFDYTEAFF. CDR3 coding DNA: TGTGCCAGCTCACCATTCGATTACACTGAAGCTTTCTTT.

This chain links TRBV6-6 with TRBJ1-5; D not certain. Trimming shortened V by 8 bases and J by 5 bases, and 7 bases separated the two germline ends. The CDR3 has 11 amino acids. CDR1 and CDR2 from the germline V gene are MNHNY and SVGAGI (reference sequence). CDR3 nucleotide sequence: TGTGCCAGCGGTGTTGATCAGCCCCAGCATTTT. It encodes CASGVDQPQHF.

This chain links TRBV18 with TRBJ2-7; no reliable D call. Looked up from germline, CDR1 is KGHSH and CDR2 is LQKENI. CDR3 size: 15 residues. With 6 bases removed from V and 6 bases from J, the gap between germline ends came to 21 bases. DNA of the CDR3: TGTGCCAGCTCGGTTAGTTCACCACTACTGTCCGAGCAGTACTTC. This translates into CASSVSSPLLSEQYF.

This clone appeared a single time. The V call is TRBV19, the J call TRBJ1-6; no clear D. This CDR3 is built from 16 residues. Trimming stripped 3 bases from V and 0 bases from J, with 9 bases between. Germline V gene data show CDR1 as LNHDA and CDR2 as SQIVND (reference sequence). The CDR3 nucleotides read TGTGCCAGTAGTATTTTCGGGAGCTCCTATAATTCACCCCTCCACTTT. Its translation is CASSIFGSSYNSPLHF.

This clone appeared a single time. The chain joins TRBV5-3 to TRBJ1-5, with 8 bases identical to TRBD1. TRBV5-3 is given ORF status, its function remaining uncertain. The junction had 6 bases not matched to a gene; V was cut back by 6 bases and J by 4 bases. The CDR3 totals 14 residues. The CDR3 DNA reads TGTGCCAGAAACGACAGGGGCAGGAATCAGCCCCAGCATTTT. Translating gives CARNDRGRNQPQHF.

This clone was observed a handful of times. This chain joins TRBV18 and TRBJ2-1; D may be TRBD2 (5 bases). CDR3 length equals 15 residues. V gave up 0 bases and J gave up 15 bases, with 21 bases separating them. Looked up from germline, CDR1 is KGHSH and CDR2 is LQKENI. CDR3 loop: CASSPPSPRQWELFF. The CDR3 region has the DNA TGTGCCAGCTCACCACCGTCCCCCCGGCAGTGGGAGTTGTTCTTC.

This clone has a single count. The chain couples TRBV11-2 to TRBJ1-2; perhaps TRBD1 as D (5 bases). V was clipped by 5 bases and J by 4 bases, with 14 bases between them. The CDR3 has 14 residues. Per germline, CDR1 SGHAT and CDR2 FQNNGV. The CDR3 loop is CASSPDGQGYGYTF. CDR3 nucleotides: TGTGCCAGCAGCCCCGATGGGCAGGGCTATGGCTACACCTTC.

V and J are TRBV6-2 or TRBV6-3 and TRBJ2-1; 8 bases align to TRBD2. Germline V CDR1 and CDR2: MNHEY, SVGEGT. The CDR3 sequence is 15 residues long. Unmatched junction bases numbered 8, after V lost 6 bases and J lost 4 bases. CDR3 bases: TGTGCCAGCAGCCTCGGGGGGGGAAAATACAATGAGCAGTTCTTC. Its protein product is CASSLGGGKYNEQFF.